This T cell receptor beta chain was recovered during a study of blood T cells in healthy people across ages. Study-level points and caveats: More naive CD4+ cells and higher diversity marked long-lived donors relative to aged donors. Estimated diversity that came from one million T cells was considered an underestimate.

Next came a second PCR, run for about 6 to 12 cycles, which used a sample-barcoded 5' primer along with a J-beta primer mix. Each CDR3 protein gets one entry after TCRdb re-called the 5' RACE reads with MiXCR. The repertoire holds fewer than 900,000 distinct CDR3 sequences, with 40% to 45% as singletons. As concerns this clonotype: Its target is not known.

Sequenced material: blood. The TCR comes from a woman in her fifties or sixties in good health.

The CDR3, as DNA: TGTGCCACCAAGGAGCGGGAGGGCCGGTCAGATACGCAGTATTTT. It yields the protein CATKEREGRSDTQYF. The chain joins TRBV24-1 to TRBJ2-3, with 10 bases fitting TRBD2. Germline V lookup: CDR1 KGHDR, CDR2 SFDVKD. J lost 4 bases, V lost 8 bases, and 8 bases had no gene match. The CDR3 runs 15 residues.